Each of the 9 T cell receptor beta chains below was sequenced from the same sample in a study of T cells in Graves' hyperthyroidism and ophthalmopathy. Template material for amplifying TCR beta CDR3 regions consisted of RNA transcripts. First-round RT-PCR with HTBI primers amplified the TCR CDR3 region. TCRdb recomputed calls from the multiplex PCR reads with MiXCR, one row per CDR3 protein. The data contain 300,000 to 450,000 distinct CDR3 sequences, 13% of them singletons. The sample comprised blood. These TCRs come from a man between 25 and 39 years old with Graves' hyperthyroidism that later progressed to Graves' ophthalmopathy.

The chain uses TRBV24-1 and TRBJ2-7, with a tentative D call TRBD2 (5 bases). The germline gives CDR1 KGHDR, CDR2 SFDVKD. This CDR3 spans 13 amino acids. The germline V and J ends were trimmed by 9 bases and 3 bases, with 14 bases remaining between them. The DNA of the CDR3 is TGTGCCACCTCCGCGGGTTTCGGCTACGAGCAGTACTTC. It yields the protein CATSAGFGYEQYF.

This clonotype has at least ten counts. The V and J genes are TRBV6-5 and TRBJ2-3; 7 bases fit TRBD1. Germline V gives CDR1 MNHEY, CDR2 SVGAGI. This CDR3 spans 15 amino acids. Germline trimming cut 3 bases from V and 3 bases from J; bases unmatched to any gene: 6. The CDR3 sequence is CASSYAGGITDTQYF. As DNA, the CDR3 is TGTGCCAGCAGTTATGCAGGGGGAATAACAGATACGCAGTATTTT.

This clonotype has a handful of counts. The rearrangement uses TRBV6-1 and TRBJ1-2; D is uncertain. Germline V gives CDR1 MNHNS, CDR2 SASEGT. The CDR3 totals 15 residues. V was pared by 4 bases and J by 5 bases, with 17 bases between. CDR3 loop: CASSAYREGGYGYTF. CDR3 coding DNA: TGTGCCAGCAGTGCTTACCGAGAGGGAGGGTATGGCTACACCTTC.

This clonotype was counted at least ten times. V is TRBV29-1 and J is TRBJ1-1; maybe TRBD1 (5 bases). The CDR3 length is 14 residues. Trimming removed 5 bases at V and 0 bases at J, with 13 bases between. Looked up from germline, CDR1 is SQVTM and CDR2 is ANQGSEA. CDR3 bases: TGCAGCGTTCAGGAGACAGCCATGAACACTGAAGCTTTCTTT. Amino acid sequence: CSVQETAMNTEAFF.

This clonotype has only a few counts. The chain combines TRBV7-6 with TRBJ1-6; no firm D call. Germline loops: CDR1 SGHVS, CDR2 FNYEAQ. V dropped 8 bases and J dropped 1 base, with 9 bases sitting between them. The CDR3 spans 14 residues. The CDR3 protein is CASCLASYNSPLHF. The CDR3 nucleotides read TGTGCCAGCTGTCTGGCATCCTATAATTCACCCCTCCACTTT.

This clonotype showed up just a few times. The V call is TRBV20-1, the J call TRBJ2-5; 9 bases fit TRBD2. CDR3 length equals 12 residues. The germline CDR1 and CDR2 sequences are DFQATT and SNEGSKA (reference sequence). In nucleotides, the CDR3 is TGCAGGGGCAGCGGGGGGTTGGAGACCCAGTACTTC. This sequence encodes CRGSGGLETQYF.

The chain joins TRBV19 to TRBJ2-7; D uncertain. V lost 2 bases, J lost 2 bases, and 13 bases lay in between. CDR1 is LNHDA and CDR2 is SQIVND in the germline V gene (reference sequence). This CDR3 is 15 amino acids long. The CDR3 DNA reads as TGTGCCAGTAGTATAAGCCCTGGACGGACCTACGAGCAGTACTTC. It yields the protein CASSISPGRTYEQYF.

In its sample, this clonotype was seen many times. The rearrangement joins TRBV28 to TRBJ1-6; perhaps TRBD1 as D (6 bases). The germline V and J ends were trimmed by 2 bases and 7 bases, with 15 bases remaining between them. Germline V CDR1 and CDR2: MDHEN, SYDVKM. The length of the CDR3 is 16 residues. The CDR3 DNA sequence: TGTGCCAGCAGTTTAGGCGCAGGCCAGGGGAATTCACCCCTCCACTTT. Amino acid sequence: CASSLGAGQGNSPLHF.

This clonotype has ten or more counts. The V gene is TRBV3-1, the J gene TRBJ1-1; a possible D gene is TRBD1 (6 bases). The V and J ends lost 4 bases and 0 bases respectively, with 12 bases between them. CDR1 and CDR2 from the germline V gene are LGHDT and YNNKEL (reference sequence). This CDR3 has 15 residues. The CDR3 bases are TGTGCCAGCAGCCCAGCCAGGGGAGTGAACACTGAAGCTTTCTTT. This translates into CASSPARGVNTEAFF. Filled out from reference TRBV3-1 and TRBJ1-1, the complete variable domain reads DTAVSQTPKYLVTQMGNDKSIKCEQNLGHDTMYWYKQDSKKFLKIMFSYNNKELIINETVPNRFSPKSPDKAHLNLHINSLELGDSAVYFCASSPARGVNTEAFFGQGTRLTVV.